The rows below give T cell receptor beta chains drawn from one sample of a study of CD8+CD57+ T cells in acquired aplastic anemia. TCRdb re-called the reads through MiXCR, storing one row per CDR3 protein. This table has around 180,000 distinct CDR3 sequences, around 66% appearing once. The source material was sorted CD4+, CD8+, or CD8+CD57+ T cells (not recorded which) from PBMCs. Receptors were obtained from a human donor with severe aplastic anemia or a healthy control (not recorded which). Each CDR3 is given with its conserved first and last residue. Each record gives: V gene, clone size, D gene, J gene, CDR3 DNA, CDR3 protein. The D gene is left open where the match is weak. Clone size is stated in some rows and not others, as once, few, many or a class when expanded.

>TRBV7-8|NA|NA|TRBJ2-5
TGTGCCAGCAGCTTACTCCCTTGGGGGGCTCAGTACCAAGAGACCCAGTACTTC
CASSLLPWGAQYQETQYF
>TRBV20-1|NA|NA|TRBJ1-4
TGCAGTGCTAGAGATAGCTACACCCCTAATGAAAAACTGTTTTTT
CSARDSYTPNEKLFF
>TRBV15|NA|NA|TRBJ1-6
TGTGCCACCAGCAGAGATTCACCCCTCCACTTT
CATSRDSPLHF
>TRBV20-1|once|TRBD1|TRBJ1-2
TGCAGTGCTAAACCGATGACAGGGGGCTCTCGGGGCTACACCTTC
CSAKPMTGGSRGYTF
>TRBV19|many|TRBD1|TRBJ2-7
TGTGCCAGTAGCCGTCAGGGGGCAGCCTACGAGCAGTACTTC
CASSRQGAAYEQYF
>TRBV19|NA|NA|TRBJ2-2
TGTGCCAGTAGTATCCAGGATACTACGAACACCGGGGAGCTGTTTTTT
CASSIQDTTNTGELFF
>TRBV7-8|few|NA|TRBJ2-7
TGTGCCAGCAGCCGTATACAAAGCAGGGGACCGGAGTACTTC
CASSRIQSRGPEYF
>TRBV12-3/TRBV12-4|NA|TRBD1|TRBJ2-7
TGTGCCAGCAGCTTAGCCGGGACAGGTTCTACGTACTTC
CASSLAGTGSTYF
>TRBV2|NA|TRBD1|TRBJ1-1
TGTGCCAGCAGGGTACAGGGGGCGCCGGGTGAAGCTTTCTTT
CASRVQGAPGEAFF
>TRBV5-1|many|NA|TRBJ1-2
TGTGCCAGCAGCCTGGACAGAAACTATGGCTACACCTTC
CASSLDRNYGYTF
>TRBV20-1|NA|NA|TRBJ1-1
TGCAGTGCTATGACACGGAACACTGAAGCTTTCTTT
CSAMTRNTEAFF
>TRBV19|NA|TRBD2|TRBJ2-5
TGTGCCAGTAGTACCCAAGCGGGGCGGGAGACCCAGTACTTC
CASSTQAGRETQYF
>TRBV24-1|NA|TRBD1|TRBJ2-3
TGTGCCACCAGCATGGACAGGTGGAACACAGATACGCAGTATTTT
CATSMDRWNTDTQYF
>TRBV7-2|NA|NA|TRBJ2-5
TGTGCCAGCAGCTTAGAAGGTGGGGGGACCCAGTACTTC
CASSLEGGGTQYF
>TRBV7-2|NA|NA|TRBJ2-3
TGTGCCAGCAGCCTACGTGTCGGCGCAGATACGCAGTATTTT
CASSLRVGADTQYF
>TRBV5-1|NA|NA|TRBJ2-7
TGCGCCAGCAGCCCCGACAGTCCCTACGAGCAGTACTTC
CASSPDSPYEQYF
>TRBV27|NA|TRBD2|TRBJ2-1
TGCGCCAGCTCGACTAGCGGGGAGGGGGGGACCTACAATGAGCAGTTCTTC
CASSTSGEGGTYNEQFF
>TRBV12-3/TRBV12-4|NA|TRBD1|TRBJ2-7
TGTGCCAGCAGTTTACGCAGGGGGCCAGCCTACGAGCAGTACTTC
CASSLRRGPAYEQYF
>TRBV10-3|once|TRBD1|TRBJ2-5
TGTGCCATCAGTCAAACAGGGGGGCGGGAGACCCAGTACTTC
CAISQTGGRETQYF
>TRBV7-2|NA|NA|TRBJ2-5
TGTGCCAGCAGCTTTTCCAGTGGGGAGACCCAGTACTTC
CASSFSSGETQYF
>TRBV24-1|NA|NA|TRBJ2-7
TGTGCCACCAGTGATTTGCGGGACGGGAAGGGAGAGCAGTACTTC
CATSDLRDGKGEQYF
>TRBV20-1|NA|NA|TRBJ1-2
TGCAGTGCCATCCTCCCGACAGAGGTCAATGGCTACACCTTC
CSAILPTEVNGYTF
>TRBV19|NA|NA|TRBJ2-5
TGTGCCAGTAGTGCCAGGGTGTCAGGGGAGACCCAGTACTTC
CASSARVSGETQYF
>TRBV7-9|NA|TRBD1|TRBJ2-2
TGTGCCAGCAGCCAGAGGACAGGGGACGGGGAGCTGTTTTTT
CASSQRTGDGELFF
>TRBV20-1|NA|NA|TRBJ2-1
TGCAGTGCTGGAGGACAGAATACTTTCTACAATGAGCAGTTCTTC
CSAGGQNTFYNEQFF
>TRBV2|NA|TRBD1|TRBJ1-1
TGTGCCAGCAGTGAGTTGGGGACAGCCAACACTGAAGCTTTCTTT
CASSELGTANTEAFF
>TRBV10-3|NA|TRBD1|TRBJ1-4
TGTGCCTTCAGACCCTGGGACAGGGGGGTAACTAATGAAAAACTGTTTTTT
CAFRPWDRGVTNEKLFF
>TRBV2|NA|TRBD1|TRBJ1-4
TGTGCCAGCACAGGGGGGGCTGGTGAAAAACTGTTTTTT
CASTGGAGEKLFF
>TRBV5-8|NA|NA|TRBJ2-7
TGTGCCAGCAGCTTGGAGCAGGGTGCTGACGAGCAGTACTTC
CASSLEQGADEQYF
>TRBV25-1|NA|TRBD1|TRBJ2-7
TGTGCCAGCAGTGTATCCCTGGGACAGGGTAGCTCCTACGAGCAGTACTTC
CASSVSLGQGSSYEQYF
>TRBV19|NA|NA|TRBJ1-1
TGTGCCAGTAGTATCTTCCAGGGCCTTCTTCTCGTGACCACTGAAGCTTTCTTT
CASSIFQGLLLVTTEAFF
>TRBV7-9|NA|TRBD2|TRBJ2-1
TGTGCCAGCAGCTTAGCGTCTAGCGGGGGGGTCAATGAGCAGTTCTTC
CASSLASSGGVNEQFF
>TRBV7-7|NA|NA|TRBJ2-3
TGTGCTAGCAGCTTTTGGCCGCGGGGTTCTAGCACAGATACGCAGTATTTT
CASSFWPRGSSTDTQYF
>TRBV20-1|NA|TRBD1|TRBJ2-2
TGCAGTGCTAGAACCGGGACAGCGAACACCGGGGAGCTGTTTTTT
CSARTGTANTGELFF
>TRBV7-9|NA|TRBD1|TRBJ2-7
TGTGCCAGCAGCCATTTGGGACAGGGACCCTACGAGCAGTACTTC
CASSHLGQGPYEQYF
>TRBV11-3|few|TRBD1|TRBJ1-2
TGTGCCAGTAGCGGACAGGGTGGGGAGTCCTATGGCTACACCTTC
CASSGQGGESYGYTF
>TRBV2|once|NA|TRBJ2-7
TGCGCCAGCAGCCAAGGGCAGAGCTCCTACGAGCAGTACTTC
CASSQGQSSYEQYF
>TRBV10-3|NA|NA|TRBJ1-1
TGTGCCATCAATCAGGGACGGATGAACACTGAAGCTTTCTTT
CAINQGRMNTEAFF
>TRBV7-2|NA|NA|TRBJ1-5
TGTGCCAGCAGCTTAGGGAACCCTCAGCCCCAGCATTTT
CASSLGNPQPQHF
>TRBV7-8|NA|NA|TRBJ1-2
TGTGCCAGCAGCTCACCCAGGGGATTAGGAGGCTACACCTTC
CASSSPRGLGGYTF
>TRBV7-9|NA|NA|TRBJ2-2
TGTGCCAGCAGGAATCGGGGGTCTCCCGGGGAGCTGTTTTTT
CASRNRGSPGELFF
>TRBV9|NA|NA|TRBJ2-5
TGTGCCAGCAGCAAAGGAGGCCTGCCAGAGACCCAGTACTTC
CASSKGGLPETQYF
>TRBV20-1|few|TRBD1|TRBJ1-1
TGCAGTGCTAGAGCCGGACAGGCATACACTGAAGCTTTCTTT
CSARAGQAYTEAFF
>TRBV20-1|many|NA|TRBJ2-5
TGCAGTGCTAGGGAGCATAAGGCCCAAGAGACCCAGTACTTC
CSAREHKAQETQYF
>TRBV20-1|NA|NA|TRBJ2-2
TGCAGTGCTAGAGAGGCAACAGGGCCAGGGGAGCTGTTTTTT
CSAREATGPGELFF
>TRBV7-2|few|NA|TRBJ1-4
TGTGCCAGCAGCTTAGGCCCGGCAACTAATGAAAAACTGTTTTTT
CASSLGPATNEKLFF
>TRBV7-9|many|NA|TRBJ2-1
TGTGCCAGCAGACATCTAAGCTCCTACAATGAGCAGTTCTTC
CASRHLSSYNEQFF
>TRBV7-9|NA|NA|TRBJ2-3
TGTGCCAGCAGCCTACTAGAGACTAGCACAGATACGCAGTATTTT
CASSLLETSTDTQYF
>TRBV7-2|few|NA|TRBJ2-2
TGTGCCAGCAGCTTAGTTGGAGGGAAGGGCGGGGAGCTGTTTTTT
CASSLVGGKGGELFF
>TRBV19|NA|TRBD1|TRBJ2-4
TGTGCCAGTAGTATCTCCTGGACAGGGGGCATTCAGTACTTC
CASSISWTGGIQYF
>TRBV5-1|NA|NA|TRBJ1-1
TGCGCCAGCAGCGGCGAGTCTGAAGCTTTCTTT
CASSGESEAFF
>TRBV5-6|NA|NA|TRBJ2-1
TGTGCCAGCAGCTTGCTTGACAATGAGCAGTTCTTC
CASSLLDNEQFF
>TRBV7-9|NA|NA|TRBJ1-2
TGTGCCAGCAGCCACCAGGGGACAAAAGGCTACACCTTC
CASSHQGTKGYTF
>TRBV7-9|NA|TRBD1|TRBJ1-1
TGTGCCAGCAGCTTAACAGGGGAGACTGAAGCTTTCTTT
CASSLTGETEAFF
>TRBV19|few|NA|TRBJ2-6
TGTGCCAGTAGTAACTCTGGGGCCAACGTCCTGACTTTC
CASSNSGANVLTF
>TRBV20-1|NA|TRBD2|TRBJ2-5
TGCAGTGCAATGGGACTAGCGGGAACACAAGAGACCCAGTACTTC
CSAMGLAGTQETQYF